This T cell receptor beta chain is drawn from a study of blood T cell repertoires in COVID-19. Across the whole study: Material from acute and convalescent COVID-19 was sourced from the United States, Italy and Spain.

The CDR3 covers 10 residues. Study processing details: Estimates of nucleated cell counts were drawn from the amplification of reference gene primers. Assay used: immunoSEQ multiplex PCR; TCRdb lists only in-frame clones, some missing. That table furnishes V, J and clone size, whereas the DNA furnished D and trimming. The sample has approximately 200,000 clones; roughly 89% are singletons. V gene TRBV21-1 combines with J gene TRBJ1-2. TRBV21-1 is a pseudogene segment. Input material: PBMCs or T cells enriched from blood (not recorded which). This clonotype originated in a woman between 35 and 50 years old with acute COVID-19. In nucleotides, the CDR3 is TGTCCTAGCCTCGAGGGCGGCTACACCTTC. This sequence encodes CPSLEGGYTF.